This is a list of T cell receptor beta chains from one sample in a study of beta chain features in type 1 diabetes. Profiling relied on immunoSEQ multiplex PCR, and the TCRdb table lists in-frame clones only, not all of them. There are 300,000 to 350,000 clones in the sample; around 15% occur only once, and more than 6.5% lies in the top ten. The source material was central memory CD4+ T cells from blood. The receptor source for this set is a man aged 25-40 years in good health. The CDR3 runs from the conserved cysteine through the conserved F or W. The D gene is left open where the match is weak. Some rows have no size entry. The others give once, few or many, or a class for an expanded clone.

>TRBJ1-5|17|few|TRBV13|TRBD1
CASSTSQGGLGNQPQHF
TGTGCCAGCAGCACCTCCCAGGGGGGTTTAGGCAATCAGCCCCAGCATTTT
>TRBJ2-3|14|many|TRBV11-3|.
CASTLGDFADTQYF
TGTGCCAGCACCCTTGGGGATTTTGCAGATACGCAGTATTTT
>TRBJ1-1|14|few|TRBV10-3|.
CAISEPGSFTEAFF
TGTGCCATCAGTGAGCCTGGGTCTTTCACTGAAGCTTTCTTT
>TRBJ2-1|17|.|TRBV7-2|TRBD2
CASSTRLAGGRGNEQFF
TGTGCCAGCAGCACCCGACTAGCGGGGGGGCGAGGCAATGAGCAGTTCTTC
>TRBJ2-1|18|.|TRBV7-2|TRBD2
CASSPPLTLSGRRDEQFF
TGTGCCAGCAGCCCCCCACTTACCCTTAGCGGGAGGAGGGATGAGCAGTTCTTC
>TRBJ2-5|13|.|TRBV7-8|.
CASSLQQGGAQYF
TGTGCCAGCAGCTTACAACAGGGCGGGGCCCAGTACTTC
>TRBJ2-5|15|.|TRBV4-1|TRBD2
CASSASGGGRETQYF
TGCGCCAGCAGCGCTAGCGGGGGGGGCAGGGAGACCCAGTACTTC
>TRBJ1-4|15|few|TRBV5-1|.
CASSLGQGKGEKLFF
TGCGCCAGCAGCTTGGGGCAGGGAAAGGGTGAAAAACTGTTTTTT
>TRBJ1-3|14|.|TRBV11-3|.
CASSLSGSGNTIYF
TGTGCCAGCAGCTTATCTGGTTCTGGAAACACCATATATTTT
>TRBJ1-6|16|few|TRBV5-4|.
CASSLDRQGINSPLHF
TGTGCCAGCAGCTTGGACCGTCAGGGAATAAATTCACCCCTCCACTTT
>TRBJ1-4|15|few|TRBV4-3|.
CASSQAGTTNEKLFF
TGCGCCAGCAGCCAAGCTGGAACAACTAATGAAAAACTGTTTTTT
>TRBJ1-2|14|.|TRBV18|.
CASSPSSGAGGYTF
TGTGCCAGCTCACCCTCCTCGGGGGCGGGTGGCTACACCTTC
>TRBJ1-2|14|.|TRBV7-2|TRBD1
CASSLGGTVYGYTF
TGTGCCAGCAGCTTAGGTGGGACAGTCTATGGCTACACCTTC
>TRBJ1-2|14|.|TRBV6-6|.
CASSESGVNYGYTF
TGTGCCAGCAGTGAGTCAGGGGTAAACTATGGCTACACCTTC
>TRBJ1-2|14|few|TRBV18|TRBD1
CASSLNRGPYGYTF
TGTGCCAGCTCACTAAACAGGGGGCCCTATGGCTACACCTTC
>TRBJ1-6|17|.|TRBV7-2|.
CASSLAGMAGANSPLHF
TGTGCCAGCAGCCTAGCGGGGATGGCAGGTGCTAACTCACCCCTCCACTTT
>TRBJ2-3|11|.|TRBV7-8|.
CASSSEDTQYF
TGTGCCAGCAGCAGCGAAGATACGCAGTATTTT
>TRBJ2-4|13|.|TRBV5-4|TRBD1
CASSQQGANIQYF
TGCGCCAGCAGCCAACAGGGGGCGAACATTCAGTACTTC
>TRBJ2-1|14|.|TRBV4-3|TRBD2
CASSQDVMVAGEFF
TGCGCCAGCAGCCAAGATGTTATGGTAGCGGGGGAGTTCTTC
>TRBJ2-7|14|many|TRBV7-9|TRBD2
CASSLLAGDYEQYF
TGTGCCAGCAGCTTACTAGCGGGGGACTACGAGCAGTACTTC
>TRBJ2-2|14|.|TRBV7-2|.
CASSLIRGSGELFF
TGTGCCAGCAGCCTCATACGGGGGAGCGGGGAGCTGTTTTTT
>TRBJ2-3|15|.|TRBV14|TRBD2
CASSQEGDYTDTQYF
TGTGCCAGCAGCCAAGAGGGGGACTACACAGATACGCAGTATTTT
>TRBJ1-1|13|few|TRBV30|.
CASSGYPVTEAFF
TGTGCCTCCTCAGGGTACCCGGTCACTGAAGCTTTCTTT
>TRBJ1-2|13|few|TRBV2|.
CASSEARGYGYTF
TGTGCCAGCAGTGAAGCGCGAGGGTATGGCTACACCTTC
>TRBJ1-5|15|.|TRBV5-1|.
CASRQGPGSNQPQHF
TGCGCCAGCAGACAAGGTCCAGGGAGCAATCAGCCCCAGCATTTT
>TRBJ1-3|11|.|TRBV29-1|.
CSVDRANTIYF
TGCAGCGTTGACAGGGCTAACACCATATATTTT
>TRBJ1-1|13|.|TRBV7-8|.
CASSALMRTEAFF
TGTGCCAGCAGCGCCCTAATGCGCACTGAAGCTTTCTTT
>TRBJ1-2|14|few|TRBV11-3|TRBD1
CASRRGTANYGYTF
TGTGCCAGCAGACGCGGGACAGCTAACTATGGCTACACCTTC
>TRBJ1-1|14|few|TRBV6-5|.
CASSPAGLGTEAFF
TGTGCCAGCAGTCCCGCGGGGCTAGGCACTGAAGCTTTCTTT
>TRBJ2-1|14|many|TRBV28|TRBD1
CASSFPRDSNEQFF
TGTGCCAGCAGTTTCCCTCGGGACAGCAATGAGCAGTTCTTC
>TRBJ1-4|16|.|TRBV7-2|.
CASSLVAGPLNEKLFF
TGTGCCAGCAGCTTAGTCGCAGGACCACTAAATGAAAAACTGTTTTTT
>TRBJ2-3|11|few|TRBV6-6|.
CASSYEGSQYF
TGTGCCAGCAGTTACGAGGGTTCGCAGTATTTT
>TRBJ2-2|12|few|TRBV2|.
CASSFGSQGLFF
TGTGCCAGCAGCTTTGGGAGCCAGGGGCTGTTTTTT
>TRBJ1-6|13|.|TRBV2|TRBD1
CASDRGRSSPLHF
TGTGCCAGCGACAGGGGGCGGTCGTCACCCCTCCACTTT
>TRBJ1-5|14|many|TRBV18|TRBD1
CASSAGTGDQPQHF
TGTGCCAGCTCAGCCGGGACAGGCGATCAGCCCCAGCATTTT
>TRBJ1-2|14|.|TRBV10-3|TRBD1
CAISGTGMDYGYTF
TGTGCCATCAGCGGGACAGGGATGGACTATGGCTACACCTTC
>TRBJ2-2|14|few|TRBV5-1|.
CASSLLTDSGELFF
TGCGCCAGCAGCTTGTTGACAGATTCCGGGGAGCTGTTTTTT